The clone carrying this T cell receptor beta chain was counted a single time. This record belongs to a study of T cells in tuberculosis. Study context: T cells were selected with CD1B tetramers loaded with glucose monomycolate. IGRA-negative adolescents, IGRA-positive adolescents with latent tuberculosis and adults with active tuberculosis formed this South African cohort. Blood was taken before or within 7 days of anti-tuberculosis therapy.

Assay: immunoSEQ multiplex PCR; the TCRdb copy retains only in-frame clones and omits some. The sample carries about 34,000 clones, 93% recorded once. As to time point: new active TB diagnosis, blood taken before or within 7 days of starting treatment. Unsorted cryopreserved PBMC were sequenced, averaging about 92,000 T cells per clinical donor. The CDR3 contains 15 residues. The V and J ends lost 4 bases and 0 bases, in that order; junction bases with no gene match: 4. Germline V gives CDR1 MGHRA, CDR2 YSYEKL. This chain connects TRBV4-1 to TRBJ2-5, with 8 bases that match TRBD1. This sequence was found in an adult with tuberculosis. The sequences come from PBMCs, collected at tuberculosis diagnosis. The chain's CDR3 is CASSLQGAHQETQYF. CDR3 DNA: TGCGCCAGCAGCCTCCAGGGGGCCCACCAAGAGACCCAGTACTTC.